This paragraph covers one T cell receptor beta chain sequence. The sample originates from a study of blood T cell repertoires in COVID-19. The wider study: Specimens from acute and convalescent COVID-19 originated in the United States, Italy and Spain. The cDNA or gDNA used as material had been derived from T cells, B-cell-depleted T cells, or PBMCs.

The authors' processing: How many nucleated cells were present was estimated from reference gene primer amplification. Only in-frame clones appear in the TCRdb table, and some are missing; sequencing was by immunoSEQ multiplex PCR. V and J calls and clone size are copied from that table; D and trimming were computed from the DNA. The sample yields under 300,000 clones, 80% to 90% seen once. The sample taken for sequencing was peripheral blood. The origin of this receptor is a woman between 70 and 85 years old with acute or convalescent COVID-19.

CDR3 sequence: CASSQGQVYGYTF. DNA of the CDR3: TGTGCCAGCAGCCAGGGACAGGTCTATGGCTACACCTTC. V usage is TRBV5-4 and J usage is TRBJ1-2; 8 bases match TRBD1. The CDR3 has 13 amino acids. The germline CDR1 and CDR2 sequences are SGHNT and YYREEE (reference sequence). J gave up 4 bases and V 4 bases, and 3 bases lay outside the gene matches.